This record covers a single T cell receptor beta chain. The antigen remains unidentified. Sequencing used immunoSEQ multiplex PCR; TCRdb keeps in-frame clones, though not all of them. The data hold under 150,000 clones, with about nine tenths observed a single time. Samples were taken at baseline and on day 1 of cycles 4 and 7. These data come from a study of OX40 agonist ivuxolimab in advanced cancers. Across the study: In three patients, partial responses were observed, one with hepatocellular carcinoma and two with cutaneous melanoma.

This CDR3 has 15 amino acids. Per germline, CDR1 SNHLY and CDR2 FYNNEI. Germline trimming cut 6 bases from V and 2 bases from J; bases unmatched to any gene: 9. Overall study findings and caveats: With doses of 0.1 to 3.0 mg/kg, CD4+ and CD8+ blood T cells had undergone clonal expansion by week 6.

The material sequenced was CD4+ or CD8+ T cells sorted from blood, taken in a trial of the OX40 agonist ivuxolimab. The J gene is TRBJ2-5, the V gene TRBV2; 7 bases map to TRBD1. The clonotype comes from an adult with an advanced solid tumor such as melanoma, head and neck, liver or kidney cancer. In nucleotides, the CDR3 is TGTGCCAGCAGATGGGACAGAACGACTCAAGAGACCCAGTACTTC. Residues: CASRWDRTTQETQYF.